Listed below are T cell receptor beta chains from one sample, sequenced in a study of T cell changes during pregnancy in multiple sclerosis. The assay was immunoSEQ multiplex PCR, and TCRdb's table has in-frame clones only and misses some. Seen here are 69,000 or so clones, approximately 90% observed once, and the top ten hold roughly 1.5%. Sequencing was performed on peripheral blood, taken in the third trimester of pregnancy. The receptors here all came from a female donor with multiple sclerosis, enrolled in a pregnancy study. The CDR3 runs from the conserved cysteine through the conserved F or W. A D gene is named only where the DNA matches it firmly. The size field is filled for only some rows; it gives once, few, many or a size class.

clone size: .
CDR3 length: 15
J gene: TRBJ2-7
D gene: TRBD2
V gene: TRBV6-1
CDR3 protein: CASSESAGGPHEQYF
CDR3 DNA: TGTGCCAGCAGTGAATCCGCGGGGGGGCCTCACGAGCAGTACTTC

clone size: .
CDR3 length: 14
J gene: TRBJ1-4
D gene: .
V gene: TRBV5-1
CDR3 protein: CASSLTGPNEKLFF
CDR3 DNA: TGCGCCAGCAGCCTGACAGGACCTAATGAAAAACTGTTTTTT

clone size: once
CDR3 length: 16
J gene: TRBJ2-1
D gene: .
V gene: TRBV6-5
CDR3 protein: CASSWGLGGAYNEQFF
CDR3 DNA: TGTGCCAGCAGTTGGGGGCTGGGGGGGGCTTACAATGAGCAGTTCTTC

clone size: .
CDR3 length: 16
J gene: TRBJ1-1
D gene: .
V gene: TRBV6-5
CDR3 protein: CASSYSIPGLNTEAFF
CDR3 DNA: TGTGCCAGCAGTTACTCGATACCAGGGTTGAACACTGAAGCTTTCTTT

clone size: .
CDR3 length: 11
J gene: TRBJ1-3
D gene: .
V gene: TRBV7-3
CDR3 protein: CASSLGGTIYF
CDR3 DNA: TGTGCCAGCAGCTTGGGAGGCACCATATATTTT

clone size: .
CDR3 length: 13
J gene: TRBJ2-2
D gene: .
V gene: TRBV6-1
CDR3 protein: CASSAGDTGELFF
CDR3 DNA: TGTGCCAGCAGTGCGGGGGACACCGGGGAGCTGTTTTTT

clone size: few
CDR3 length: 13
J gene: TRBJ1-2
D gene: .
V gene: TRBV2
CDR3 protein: CASSVQVGYGYTF
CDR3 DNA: TGTGCCAGCAGTGTACAGGTTGGCTATGGCTACACCTTC

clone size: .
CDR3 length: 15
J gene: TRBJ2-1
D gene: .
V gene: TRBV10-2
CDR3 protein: CASSLTTSSYNEQFF
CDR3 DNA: TGCGCCAGCAGCCTCACTACTTCCTCCTACAATGAGCAGTTCTTC

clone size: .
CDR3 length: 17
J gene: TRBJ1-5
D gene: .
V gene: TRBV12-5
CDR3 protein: CASGLVLRTDPNQPQHF
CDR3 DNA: TGTGCTAGTGGTTTGGTACTTAGGACAGACCCGAATCAGCCCCAGCATTTT

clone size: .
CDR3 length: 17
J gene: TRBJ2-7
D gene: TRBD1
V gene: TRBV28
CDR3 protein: CASSLRLPGGNSYEQYF
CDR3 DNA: TGTGCCAGCAGTTTACGCCTACCAGGGGGAAACTCCTACGAGCAGTACTTC

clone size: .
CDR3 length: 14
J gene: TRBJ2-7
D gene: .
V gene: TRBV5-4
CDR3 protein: CASSGFPPGDEQYF
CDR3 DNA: TGTGCCAGCAGCGGCTTTCCTCCAGGGGACGAGCAGTACTTC

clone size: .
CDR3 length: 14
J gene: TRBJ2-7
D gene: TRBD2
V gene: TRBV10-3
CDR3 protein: CAISERRDYYEQYF
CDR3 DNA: TGTGCCATCAGTGAGCGCCGGGACTACTACGAGCAGTACTTC